This paragraph covers one T cell receptor (beta chain) sequence. The sample is drawn from a study of T cell changes during pregnancy in multiple sclerosis. Profiling relied on immunoSEQ multiplex PCR, and the TCRdb table lists in-frame clones only, not all of them. The sample lists around 99,000 clones; 85% to 95% were seen once. Sequencing was performed on peripheral blood, taken in the first trimester of pregnancy. This TCR derives from a female donor with multiple sclerosis, enrolled in a pregnancy study.

The CDR3 region has the DNA TGTGCCAGTAGTATAAGGCTAGCGGGAGGGCCCAATGAGCAGTTCTTC. The encoded protein is CASSIRLAGGPNEQFF. The V and J genes are TRBV19 and TRBJ2-1; TRBD2 matches at 12 bases. Germline V gives CDR1 LNHDA, CDR2 SQIVND (reference sequence). This CDR3 contains 16 residues. The V gene end was trimmed by 2 bases and the J gene end by 6 bases; junction bases not matched to a gene: 5.